This T cell receptor beta chain was sequenced during a study of post-analysis software for immune sequencing data. Study at large: Relapsing-remitting, secondary progressive and progressive-relapsing forms made up the multiple sclerosis disease courses.

The V gene end was trimmed by 3 bases and the J gene end by 14 bases; junction bases not matched to a gene: 4. This CDR3 region has 12 residues. Study-level findings and limits: A handful of TRBV segments, including TRBV5-6, TRBV5-1 and TRBV20-1, were more frequent in patients than controls.

The library was made from cDNA and included unique molecular identifiers. Between about 1 and 11 million T cells gave rise to some 470,000 cDNA molecules. TCRdb re-analysed the PCR reads in MiXCR, keeping a single row per CDR3 protein. The sample lists about 620,000 distinct CDR3 sequences; roughly 40% were seen once. To note about this clonotype: Antigen: not known.

J is TRBJ1-6 and V is TRBV12-3 or TRBV12-4; TRBD1 matches at 7 bases. This receptor was taken from a girl between 5 and 17 years old with multiple sclerosis. Material for sequencing was blood. The CDR3 DNA reads TGTGCCAGCAGTTTCCCCGGACAGGCCCTCCACTTT. Its protein product is CASSFPGQALHF.